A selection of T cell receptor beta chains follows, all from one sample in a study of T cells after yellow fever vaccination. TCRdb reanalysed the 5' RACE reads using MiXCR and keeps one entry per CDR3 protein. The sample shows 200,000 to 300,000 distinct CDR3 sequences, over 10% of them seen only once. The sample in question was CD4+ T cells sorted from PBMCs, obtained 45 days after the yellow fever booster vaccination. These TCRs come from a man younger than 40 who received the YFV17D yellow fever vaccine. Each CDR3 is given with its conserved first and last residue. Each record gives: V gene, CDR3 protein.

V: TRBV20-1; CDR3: CSASQDTNSPLHF
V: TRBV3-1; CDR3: CASSQGFSTDTQYF
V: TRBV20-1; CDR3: CSVAQLAEPTDTQYF
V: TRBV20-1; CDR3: CSATLADNEQFF
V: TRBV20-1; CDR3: CSARDELAGTTGELFF
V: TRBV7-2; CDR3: CASIHEQYF
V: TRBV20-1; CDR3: CSARDPQGMNTEAFF
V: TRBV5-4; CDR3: CASSLGGGDTGELFF
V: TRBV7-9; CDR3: CASSSGLAEDTDTQYF
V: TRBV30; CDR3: CAWIKGDQETQYF
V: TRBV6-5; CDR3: CASSRERLAVNEQFF
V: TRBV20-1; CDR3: CSATGGSGSPLHF
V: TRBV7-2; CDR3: CANTRGRTDTQYF
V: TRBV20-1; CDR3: CSATRDITYEQFF